These 16 T cell receptor beta chains were all obtained from the same sample, sequenced in a study of OX40 agonist ivuxolimab in advanced cancers. Method: immunoSEQ multiplex PCR; TCRdb's copy keeps in-frame clones and lacks some. This table has roughly 15,000 clones, around nine tenths appearing once. The sample here was CD4+ or CD8+ T cells sorted from blood, taken in a trial of the OX40 agonist ivuxolimab. The source of these receptors is an adult with an advanced solid tumor such as melanoma, head and neck, liver or kidney cancer.

The chain recombines TRBV5-1 with TRBJ2-7; D gene ambiguous. Per germline, CDR1 SGHRS and CDR2 YFSETQ. This CDR3 comprises 15 residues. V lost 4 bases to trimming and J lost 6 bases, with 20 bases between them. The CDR3 sequence: CASSPEASPYLEQYF. CDR3 DNA: TGCGCCAGCAGCCCGGAAGCGAGCCCGTACCTCGAGCAGTACTTC.

The CDR3, as DNA: TGTGCCAGCAGGGGGGCCTACGAGCAGTACTTC. It yields the protein CASRGAYEQYF. This chain links TRBV9 with TRBJ2-7; TRBD1 or TRBD2 may be the D gene (5 bases each). V was trimmed by 5 bases and J by 2 bases, leaving 5 bases between them. Germline CDR1 SGDLS, CDR2 YYNGEE. The CDR3 totals 11 residues.

The CDR3 here is CASSSVGQNTGELFF. In DNA form, the CDR3 reads TGTGCCAGCAGCTCTGTTGGGCAGAACACCGGGGAGCTGTTTTTT. The rearrangement uses TRBV5-4 and TRBJ2-2, with D unresolved. The CDR3 loop spans 15 amino acids. V was cut by 3 bases and J by 1 base, with 10 bases left in between. Germline V gives CDR1 SGHNT, CDR2 YYREEE (reference sequence).

The chain has TRBV29-1 and TRBJ2-2; TRBD1 aligns across 8 bases. The V and J ends lost 6 bases and 4 bases, in that order; junction bases with no gene match: 7. The CDR3 totals 14 residues. From germline, CDR1 is SQVTM and CDR2 ANQGSEA. The CDR3 bases are TGCAGCGTCAGGACAGGGTGGAGCACCGGGGAGCTGTTTTTT. This encodes CSVRTGWSTGELFF.

The CDR3 region is CSVAALSPGQKRLLYGYTF. The DNA for the CDR3 is TGCAGCGTTGCAGCATTATCGCCGGGACAGAAGCGTCTGCTCTATGGCTACACCTTC. This sequence joins TRBV29-1 and TRBJ1-2; 7 bases line up with TRBD1. This CDR3 comprises 19 residues. V lost 4 bases to trimming and J lost 4 bases; unmatched junction nucleotides: 24. CDR1 is SQVTM, CDR2 ANQGSEA, per germline.

The chain couples TRBV6-5 to TRBJ2-7, with TRBD1 identical over 8 bases. CDR1 is MNHEY, CDR2 SVGAGI, per germline. This CDR3 has 15 residues. V lost 6 bases to trimming and J lost 2 bases; unmatched junction nucleotides: 9. The CDR3: CASRPYRGIAYEQYF. CDR3 in DNA: TGTGCCAGCAGACCGTACAGGGGGATCGCCTACGAGCAGTACTTC.

J is TRBJ1-5 and V is TRBV19; 10 bases align to TRBD1. Trimming took 5 bases from V and 0 from J; bases not matched to a gene: 7. The CDR3 has 17 residues. Germline values: CDR1 LNHDA, CDR2 SQIVND (reference sequence). The CDR3 sequence is CASSLTGGGYSNQPQHF. The CDR3 DNA is TGTGCCAGTAGTTTGACAGGGGGCGGATATAGCAATCAGCCCCAGCATTTT. Supplemented by reference TRBV19 and TRBJ1-5, the full variable domain reads DGGITQSPKYLFRKEGQNVTLSCEQNLNHDAMYWYRQDPGQGLRLIYYSQIVNDFQKGDIAEGYSVSREKKESFPLTVTSAQKNPTAFYLCASSLTGGGYSNQPQHFGDGTRLSIL.

V is TRBV9 and J is TRBJ2-3, with D unclear. CDR3 length: 17 residues. The germline CDR1 and CDR2 sequences are SGDLS and YYNGEE. With 5 bases removed from V and 5 bases from J, the gap between germline ends came to 24 bases. CDR3 protein: CASSSGRLPSIGDTQYF. CDR3 bases: TGTGCCAGCAGTTCTGGCAGATTACCCTCTATCGGAGATACGCAGTATTTT.

This chain connects TRBV19 to TRBJ2-1; the D gene is possibly TRBD2 (5 bases). V was clipped by 6 bases and J by 9 bases, with 6 bases between them. This CDR3 has 10 residues. Germline V lookup: CDR1 LNHDA, CDR2 SQIVND (reference sequence). CDR3 in DNA: TGTGCCAGTAGCGGGATTGAGCAGTTCTTC. Translated: CASSGIEQFF.

The V gene is TRBV5-6, the J gene TRBJ1-1; D is unclear. CDR1 is SGHDT and CDR2 is YYEEEE in the germline V gene. Trimming left V 1 base short and J 4 bases short, with 14 bases between. There are 15 residues in the CDR3. This CDR3 is CASSLNWLQVTEAFF. The DNA for the CDR3 is TGTGCCAGCAGCTTGAATTGGTTGCAGGTCACTGAAGCTTTCTTT.

V is TRBV4-3 and J is TRBJ2-7; 8 bases are shared with TRBD1. CDR3 size: 16 residues. The ends lost 0 bases at V and 0 bases at J; junction bases unmatched: 4. Germline-derived CDR1 and CDR2 are LGHNA and YSLEER. The CDR3 DNA is TGCGCCAGCAGCCAAGATAGGCAGGGGGCCTCCTACGAGCAGTACTTC. Protein: CASSQDRQGASYEQYF.

The chain employs TRBV14 and TRBJ2-7, with D maybe TRBD2 (5 bases). The V and J ends lost 0 bases and 2 bases respectively, with 17 bases between them. CDR3 length equals 17 residues. Germline V gene lookup returns CDR1 SGHDN and CDR2 FVKESK. CDR3 nucleotide sequence: TGTGCCAGCAGCCAAGAGGGTAGCAGCGGATATACCTACGAGCAGTACTTC. Protein sequence: CASSQEGSSGYTYEQYF.

The J gene is TRBJ2-7, the V gene TRBV7-9; unclear D gene. Germline-derived CDR1 and CDR2 are SEHNR and FQNEAQ (reference sequence). This CDR3 has 13 residues. The V end was cut by 5 bases, the J end by 5 bases, with 13 bases between. The CDR3 DNA reads as TGTGCCAGCAGCCTAATAGGCGCGGACGAGCAGTACTTC. Amino acid sequence: CASSLIGADEQYF.

This clone has only one observation. The chain uses TRBV19 and TRBJ1-4; TRBD1 matches at 7 bases. J was trimmed by 8 bases and V by 3 bases; bases with no gene match: 6. The CDR3 is made up of 14 amino acids. Germline V gives CDR1 LNHDA, CDR2 SQIVND (reference sequence). CDR3 sequence: CASSITGAGEKLFF. The CDR3 DNA reads as TGTGCCAGTAGTATTACAGGGGCAGGAGAAAAACTGTTTTTT.

The rearrangement joins TRBV27 to TRBJ2-7; D is ambiguous. The V end was cut by 6 bases, the J end by 0 bases, with 9 bases between. In germline, CDR1 is MNHEY, CDR2 SMNVEV (reference sequence). CDR3 length equals 13 residues. The CDR3 loop is CASRLQSSYEQYF. The CDR3 nucleotides read TGTGCCAGCAGGCTTCAAAGCTCCTACGAGCAGTACTTC.

The rearrangement joins TRBV5-1 to TRBJ1-4, with D unclear. The germline CDR1 and CDR2 sequences are SGHRS and YFSETQ. With 4 bases removed from V and 1 base from J, the gap between germline ends came to 14 bases. This CDR3 region has 16 residues. Here the CDR3 reads CASSGLGGETNEKLFF. The CDR3 nucleotides are TGCGCCAGCAGCGGTTTGGGTGGAGAAACTAATGAAAAACTGTTTTTT.